The T cell receptor (beta chain) described here comes from a study of response to subunit inactivated influenza vaccine. Points from the study as a whole: There was a suggestion from the authors that each seasonal influenza vaccination recruits few new T cells.

V gave up 0 bases and J gave up 9 bases; unmatched junction bases: 6. This CDR3 is 15 amino acids long. The germline CDR1 and CDR2 sequences are LGHDT and YNNKEL (reference sequence). TCRdb itself ran the RT-PCR reads through MiXCR, one entry per CDR3 protein. The data contain fewer than 200,000 distinct CDR3 sequences, about 9% of them seen just once; the ten biggest clones take up 11%. In its sample, this clonotype was seen a few times. The antigen remains undetermined. Specimen: non-naive T cells sorted from PBMCs, collected on the day of vaccination. The rearrangement joins TRBV3-1 to TRBJ2-1, with 9 bases matching TRBD2. This clonotype originated in a middle-aged man who received an inactivated influenza vaccine. Here the CDR3 DNA reads TGTGCCAGCAGCCAAGATGGCGGGGGGGCACTTGAGCAGTTCTTC. Its translation is CASSQDGGGALEQFF.